Each of the 14 T cell receptor beta chains below was sequenced from the same sample in a study of CD8+ T cells in alopecia areata. Following RNA extraction, reverse transcription yielded cDNA that acted as the sequencing template. Produced via immunoSEQ multiplex PCR; TCRdb's table is partial and in-frame only. Of some 120,000 clones listed, roughly 61% are singletons. The sequencing used CD4+ T cells sorted from blood, collected at week 0. Source of these receptors: a human donor with alopecia areata.

This clone appeared a few times. V and J are TRBV2 and TRBJ1-1, with TRBD1 matching 7 bases. This CDR3 has 13 amino acids. J lost 0 bases, V lost 6 bases, and 1 base had no gene match. Germline V lookup: CDR1 SNHLY, CDR2 FYNNEI. DNA of the CDR3: TGTGCCAGCAGACAGGGGTTGAACACTGAAGCTTTCTTT. This encodes CASRQGLNTEAFF.

This chain links TRBV4-3 with TRBJ2-2, with D maybe TRBD1 (6 bases). The CDR3 runs to 18 residues. CDR1 LGHNA and CDR2 YSLEER come from the germline V gene. Trimming stripped 4 bases from V and 0 bases from J, with 18 bases between. The CDR3 DNA reads as TGCGCCAGCAGCCGGGCCCTAGCCGGGGACACGAACACCGGGGAGCTGTTTTTT. Translating gives CASSRALAGDTNTGELFF.

The J gene is TRBJ1-5, the V gene TRBV19; 7 bases are a match to TRBD1. The J segment lost 2 bases and the V segment lost 8 bases, leaving 6 bases of the junction unmatched. The germline gives CDR1 LNHDA, CDR2 SQIVND (reference sequence). This CDR3 comprises 14 residues. CDR3 bases: TGTGCCAGTGCTAGACAGGGACGCAATCAGCCCCAGCATTTT. It codes for CASARQGRNQPQHF.

The chain employs TRBV19 and TRBJ2-3; 7 bases are a match to TRBD2. This CDR3 comprises 15 residues. The V segment lost 8 bases and the J segment 3 bases; nucleotides outside the gene matches: 11. Germline V gene lookup returns CDR1 LNHDA and CDR2 SQIVND (reference sequence). The CDR3 protein is CASVSSGEGTDTQYF. The CDR3 bases are TGTGCCAGTGTCTCTAGCGGAGAGGGGACAGATACGCAGTATTTT.

Only a few counts were recorded for this clone. V and J are TRBV5-6 and TRBJ1-2, with a weak D call TRBD1 (5 bases). The CDR3 totals 13 residues. In germline, CDR1 is SGHDT, CDR2 YYEEEE. Trimming stripped 2 bases from V and 6 bases from J, with 11 bases between. CDR3 residues: CASSFVAGNGYTF. The CDR3 DNA reads as TGTGCCAGCAGCTTTGTGGCAGGGAATGGCTACACCTTC.

The chain uses TRBV27 and TRBJ2-3; D gene ambiguous. The germline gives CDR1 MNHEY, CDR2 SMNVEV (reference sequence). This CDR3 region has 14 residues. The V end was cut by 2 bases, the J end by 2 bases, with 8 bases between. CDR3 in DNA: TGTGCCAGCAGTTTAAAGGTTTCCACAGATACGCAGTATTTT. As protein: CASSLKVSTDTQYF.

The V gene is TRBV7-9, the J gene TRBJ1-2; D is perhaps TRBD1 (5 bases). The CDR3 is 15 residues long. CDR1 is SEHNR, CDR2 FQNEAQ, per germline (reference sequence). V was trimmed by 5 bases and J by 2 bases, leaving 15 bases between them. CDR3 loop: CASSPSRDPNYGYTF. DNA for the CDR3: TGTGCCAGCAGCCCGTCGCGGGACCCCAACTATGGCTACACCTTC.

This clone was picked up a small number of times. The chain combines TRBV4-3 with TRBJ2-5, with TRBD2 as a possible D gene (5 bases). Trimming removed 0 bases from V and 5 bases from J, with 13 bases in between. Per germline, CDR1 LGHNA and CDR2 YSLEER. The CDR3 totals 15 residues. CDR3 in amino acids: CASSQDLWGEETQYF. CDR3 sequence (DNA): TGCGCCAGCAGCCAAGATCTCTGGGGAGAGGAGACCCAGTACTTC.

The J gene is TRBJ1-1, the V gene TRBV5-6, with a weak D call TRBD1 (5 bases). This CDR3 comprises 14 residues. Germline-derived CDR1 and CDR2 are SGHDT and YYEEEE. V dropped 1 base and J dropped 3 bases, with 10 bases sitting between them. For the CDR3, the DNA is TGTGCCAGCAGCTTGAGGGAACAGGACACTGAAGCTTTCTTT. This sequence encodes CASSLREQDTEAFF. Drawing the rest from reference TRBV5-6 and TRBJ1-1, the complete variable domain is DAGVTQSPTHLIKTRGQQVTLRCSPKSGHDTVSWYQQALGQGPQFIFQYYEEEERQRGNFPDRFSGHQFPNYSSELNVNALLLGDSALYLCASSLREQDTEAFFGQGTRLTVV.

This chain links TRBV4-1 with TRBJ2-7; 9 bases are a match to TRBD2. The J segment lost 0 bases and the V segment lost 1 base, leaving 10 bases of the junction unmatched. Germline CDR1 MGHRA, CDR2 YSYEKL. The CDR3 has 18 residues. The CDR3 DNA is TGCGCCAGCAGCCAAGTTGTCCCGGGACTAGCCCTCTCCTACGAGCAGTACTTC. This encodes CASSQVVPGLALSYEQYF.

The rearrangement links TRBV9 to TRBJ2-7, with D possibly being TRBD1 (5 bases). The V end lost 0 bases, the J end lost 5 bases, and 9 bases lay between the germline ends. Germline V gene lookup returns CDR1 SGDLS and CDR2 YYNGEE. CDR3 length: 13 residues. CDR3 nucleotide sequence: TGTGCCAGCAGCGTAGCAGGGTGGGACGAGCAGTACTTC. Amino acid sequence: CASSVAGWDEQYF.

This chain uses TRBV7-2 with TRBJ1-5; D not certain. V lost 8 bases to trimming and J lost 12 bases, with 17 bases between them. The CDR3 extends over 12 amino acids. Germline CDR1 SGHTA, CDR2 FQGNSA. This chain's CDR3 is CASGSTPTLQHF. In nucleotides, the CDR3 is TGTGCCAGCGGCTCCACCCCGACCCTCCAGCATTTT.

The chain uses TRBV25-1 and TRBJ1-6, with D unclear. The CDR3 is 12 amino acids. Trimming took off 4 bases at V and 8 bases at J, with 6 bases between the two ends. Germline values: CDR1 MGHDK, CDR2 SYGVNS. CDR3 loop: CASSVTDSPLHF. The DNA of the CDR3 is TGTGCCAGCAGTGTTACCGATTCACCCCTCCACTTT. The entire variable domain, with the rest obtained from reference TRBV25-1 and TRBJ1-6, is as follows: EADIYQTPRYLVIGTGKKITLECSQTMGHDKMYWYQQDPGMELHLIHYSYGVNSTEKGDLSSESTVSRIRTEHFPLTLESARPSHTSQYLCASSVTDSPLHFGNGTRLTVT.

The chain carries TRBV30 and TRBJ1-1; 7 bases align to TRBD1. Trimming cost V 3 bases and J 5 bases; bases outside gene matches: 6. Germline V lookup: CDR1 GTSNPN, CDR2 SVGIG (reference sequence). CDR3 size: 13 residues. The CDR3 is CAWRGGGKTEAFF. In DNA form, the CDR3 reads TGTGCCTGGAGGGGAGGGGGCAAGACTGAAGCTTTCTTT.